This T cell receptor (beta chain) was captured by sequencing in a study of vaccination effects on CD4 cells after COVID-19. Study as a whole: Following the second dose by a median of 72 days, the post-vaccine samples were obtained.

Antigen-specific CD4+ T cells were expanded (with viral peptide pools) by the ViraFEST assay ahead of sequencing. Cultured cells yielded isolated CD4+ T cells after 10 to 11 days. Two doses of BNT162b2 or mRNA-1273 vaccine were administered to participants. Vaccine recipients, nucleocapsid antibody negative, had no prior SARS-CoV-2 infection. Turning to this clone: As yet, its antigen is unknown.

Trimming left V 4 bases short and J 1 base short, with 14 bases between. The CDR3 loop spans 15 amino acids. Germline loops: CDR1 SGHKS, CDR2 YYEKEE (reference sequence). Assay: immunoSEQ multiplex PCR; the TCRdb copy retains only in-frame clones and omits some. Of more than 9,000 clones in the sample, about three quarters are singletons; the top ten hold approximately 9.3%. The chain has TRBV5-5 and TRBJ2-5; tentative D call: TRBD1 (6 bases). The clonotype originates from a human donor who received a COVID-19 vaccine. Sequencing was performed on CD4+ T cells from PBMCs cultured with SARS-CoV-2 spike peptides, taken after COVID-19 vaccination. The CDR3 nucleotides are TGTGCCAGCAGCCATCAAGGGACACCCCAAGAGACCCAGTACTTC. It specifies CASSHQGTPQETQYF.